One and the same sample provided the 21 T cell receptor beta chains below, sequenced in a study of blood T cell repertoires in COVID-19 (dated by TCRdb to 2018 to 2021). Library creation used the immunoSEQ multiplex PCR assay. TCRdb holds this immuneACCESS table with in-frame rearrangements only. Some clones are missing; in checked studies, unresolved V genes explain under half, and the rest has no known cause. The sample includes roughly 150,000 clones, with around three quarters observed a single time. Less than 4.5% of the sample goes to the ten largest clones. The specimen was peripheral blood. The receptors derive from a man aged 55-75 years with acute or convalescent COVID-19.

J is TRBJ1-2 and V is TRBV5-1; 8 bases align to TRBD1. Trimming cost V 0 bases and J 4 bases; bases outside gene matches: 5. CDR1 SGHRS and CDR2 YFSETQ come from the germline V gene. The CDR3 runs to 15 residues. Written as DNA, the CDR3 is TGCGCCAGCAGCTTGGAGACAGGGGACGTCTATGGCTACACCTTC. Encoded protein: CASSLETGDVYGYTF. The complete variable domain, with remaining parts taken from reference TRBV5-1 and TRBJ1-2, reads KAGVTQTPRYLIKTRGQQVTLSCSPISGHRSVSWYQQTPGQGLQFLFEYFSETQRNKGNFPGRFSGRQFSNSRSEMNVSTLELGDSALYLCASSLETGDVYGYTFGSGTRLTVV.

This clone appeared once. As DNA, the CDR3 is TGTGCCAGTAGTGTTTTTAGCGGGAGGGCCGATACGCAGTATTTT. This codes for CASSVFSGRADTQYF. The V gene is TRBV19, the J gene TRBJ2-3; 11 positions agree with TRBD2. This CDR3 comprises 15 residues. Germline V gene sequence: CDR1 LNHDA, CDR2 SQIVND (reference sequence). Unmatched junction bases numbered 7, after V lost 5 bases and J lost 6 bases.

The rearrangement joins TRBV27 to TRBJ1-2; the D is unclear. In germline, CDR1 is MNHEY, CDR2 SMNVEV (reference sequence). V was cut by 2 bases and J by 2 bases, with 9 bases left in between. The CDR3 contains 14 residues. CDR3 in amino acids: CASSLNGVNYGYTF. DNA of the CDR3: TGTGCCAGCAGTTTAAACGGGGTAAACTATGGCTACACCTTC.

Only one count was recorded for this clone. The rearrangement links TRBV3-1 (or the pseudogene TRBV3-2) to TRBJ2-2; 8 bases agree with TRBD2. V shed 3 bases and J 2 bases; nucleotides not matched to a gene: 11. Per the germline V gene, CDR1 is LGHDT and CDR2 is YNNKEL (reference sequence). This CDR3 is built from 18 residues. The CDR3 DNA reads TGTGCCAGCAGCCATCCCACGTGGGCGGGAGGTAACACCGGGGAGCTGTTTTTT. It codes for CASSHPTWAGGNTGELFF.

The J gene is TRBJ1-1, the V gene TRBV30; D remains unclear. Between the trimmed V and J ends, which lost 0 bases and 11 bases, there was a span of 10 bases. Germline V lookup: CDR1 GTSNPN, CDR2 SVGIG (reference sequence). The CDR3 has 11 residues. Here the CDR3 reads CAWSVQSHAFF. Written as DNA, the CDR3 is TGTGCCTGGAGTGTTCAGTCTCACGCTTTCTTT.

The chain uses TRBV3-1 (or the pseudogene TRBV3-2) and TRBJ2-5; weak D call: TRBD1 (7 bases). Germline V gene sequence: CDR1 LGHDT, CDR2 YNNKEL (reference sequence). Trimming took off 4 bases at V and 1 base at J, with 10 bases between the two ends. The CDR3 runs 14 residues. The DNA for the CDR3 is TGTGCCAGCAGCCTCCAGGGGGGCCAAGAGACCCAGTACTTC. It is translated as CASSLQGGQETQYF.

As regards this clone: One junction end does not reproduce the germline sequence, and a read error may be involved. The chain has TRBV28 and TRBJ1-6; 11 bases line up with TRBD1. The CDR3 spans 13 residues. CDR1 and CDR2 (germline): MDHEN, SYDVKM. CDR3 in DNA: TGTGCCACCGCGGGACAGGGGGGAGACTCAGTAAATTTT. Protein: CATAGQGGDSVNF.

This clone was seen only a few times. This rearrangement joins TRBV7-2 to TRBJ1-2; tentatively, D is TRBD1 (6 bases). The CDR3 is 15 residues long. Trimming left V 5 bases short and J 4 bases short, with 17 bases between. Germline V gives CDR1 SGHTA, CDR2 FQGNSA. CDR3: CASSPRGANAYGYTF. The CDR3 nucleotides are TGTGCCAGCAGCCCTCGGGGGGCGAACGCCTATGGCTACACCTTC.

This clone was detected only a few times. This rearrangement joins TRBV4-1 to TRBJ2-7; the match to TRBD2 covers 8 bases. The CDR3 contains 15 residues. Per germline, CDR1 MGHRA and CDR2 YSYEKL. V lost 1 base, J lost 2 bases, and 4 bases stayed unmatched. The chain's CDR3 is CASSQGTSGTYEQYF. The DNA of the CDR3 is TGCGCCAGCAGCCAAGGAACTAGCGGAACCTACGAGCAGTACTTC.

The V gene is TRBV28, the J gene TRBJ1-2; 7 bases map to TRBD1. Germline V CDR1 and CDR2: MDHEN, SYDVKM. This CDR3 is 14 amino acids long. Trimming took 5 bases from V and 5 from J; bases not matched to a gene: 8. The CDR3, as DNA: TGTGCCAGCAGTGGACAGGCGCACTTGTATGGCTACACCTTC. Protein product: CASSGQAHLYGYTF.

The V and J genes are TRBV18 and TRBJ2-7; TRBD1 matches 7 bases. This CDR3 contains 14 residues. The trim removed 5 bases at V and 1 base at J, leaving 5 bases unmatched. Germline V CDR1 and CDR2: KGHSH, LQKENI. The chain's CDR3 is CASSDGTESYEQYF. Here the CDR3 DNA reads TGTGCCAGCTCAGACGGGACAGAGTCCTACGAGCAGTACTTC.

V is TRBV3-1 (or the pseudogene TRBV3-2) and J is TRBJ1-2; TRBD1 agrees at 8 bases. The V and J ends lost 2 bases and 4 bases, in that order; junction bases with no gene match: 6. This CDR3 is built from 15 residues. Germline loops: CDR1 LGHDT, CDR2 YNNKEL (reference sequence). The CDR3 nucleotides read TGTGCCAGCAGCCAATTTGACAGGGGACCCTATGGCTACACCTTC. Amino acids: CASSQFDRGPYGYTF.

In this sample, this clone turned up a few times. The CDR3 bases are TGTGCCAGCAGCTTGGGAGGACGGGCAATGAACACTGAAGCTTTCTTT. Its translation: CASSLGGRAMNTEAFF. This chain joins TRBV11-2 and TRBJ1-1; D not certain. The V end lost 3 bases, the J end lost 0 bases, and 14 bases lay between the germline ends. The V gene's germline CDR1 is SGHAT and CDR2 FQNNGV. The CDR3 is 16 amino acids.

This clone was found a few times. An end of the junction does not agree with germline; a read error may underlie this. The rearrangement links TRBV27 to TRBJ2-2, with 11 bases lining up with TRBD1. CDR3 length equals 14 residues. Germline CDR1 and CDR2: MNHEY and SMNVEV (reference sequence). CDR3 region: CASGQGAASGLKTF. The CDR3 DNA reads TGTGCCAGCGGACAGGGGGCGGCTAGCGGACTTAAGACGTTT.

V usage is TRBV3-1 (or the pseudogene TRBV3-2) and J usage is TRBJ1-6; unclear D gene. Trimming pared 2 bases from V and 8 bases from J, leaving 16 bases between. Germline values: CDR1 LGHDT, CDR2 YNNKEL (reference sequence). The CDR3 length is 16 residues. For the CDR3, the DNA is TGTGCCAGCAGCCAATTTACGGGTGGCGGGGATTCACCCCTCCACTTT. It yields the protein CASSQFTGGGDSPLHF.

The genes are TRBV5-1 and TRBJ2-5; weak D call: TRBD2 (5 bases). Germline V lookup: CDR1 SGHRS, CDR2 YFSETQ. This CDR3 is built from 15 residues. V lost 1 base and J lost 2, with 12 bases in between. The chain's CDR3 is CASSLTGNPQETQYF. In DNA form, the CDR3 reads TGCGCCAGCAGCTTGACCGGGAATCCGCAAGAGACCCAGTACTTC.

The CDR3 protein is CTSSQVLTSVSTSTDTQYF. CDR3 in DNA: TGCACCAGCAGCCAAGTATTAACTAGCGTCTCAACTAGCACAGATACGCAGTATTTT. The chain is built from TRBV1 and TRBJ2-3; the table's D call, TRBD2, has no DNA check behind it. TRBV1 counts as a pseudogene. The CDR3 extends over 19 amino acids.

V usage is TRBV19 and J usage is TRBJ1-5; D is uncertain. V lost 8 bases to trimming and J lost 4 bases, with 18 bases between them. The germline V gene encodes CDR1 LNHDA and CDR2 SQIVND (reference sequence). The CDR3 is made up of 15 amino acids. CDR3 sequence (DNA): TGTGCCAGTCGACCGGGATCAGGAAGTAATCAGCCCCAGCATTTT. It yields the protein CASRPGSGSNQPQHF. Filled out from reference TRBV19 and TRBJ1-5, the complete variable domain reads DGGITQSPKYLFRKEGQNVTLSCEQNLNHDAMYWYRQDPGQGLRLIYYSQIVNDFQKGDIAEGYSVSREKKESFPLTVTSAQKNPTAFYLCASRPGSGSNQPQHFGDGTRLSIL.

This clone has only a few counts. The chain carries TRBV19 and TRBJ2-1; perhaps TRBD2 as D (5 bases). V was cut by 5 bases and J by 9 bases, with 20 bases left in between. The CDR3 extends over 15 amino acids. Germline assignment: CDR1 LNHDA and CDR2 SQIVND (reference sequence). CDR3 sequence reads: CASSQRRPAISEQFF. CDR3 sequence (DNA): TGTGCCAGTAGTCAGCGGCGGCCCGCAATAAGTGAGCAGTTCTTC.

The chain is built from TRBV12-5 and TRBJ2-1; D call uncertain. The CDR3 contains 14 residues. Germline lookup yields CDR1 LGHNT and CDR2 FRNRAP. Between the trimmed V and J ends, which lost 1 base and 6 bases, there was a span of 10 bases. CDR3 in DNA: TGTGCTAGTGGTTTGGGTAGCCAGAGCAATGAGCAGTTCTTC. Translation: CASGLGSQSNEQFF. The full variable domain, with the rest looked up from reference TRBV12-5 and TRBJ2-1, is DARVTQTPRHKVTEMGQEVTMRCQPILGHNTVFWYRQTMMQGLELLAYFRNRAPLDDSGMPKDRFSAEMPDATLATLKIQPSEPRDSAVYFCASGLGSQSNEQFFGPGTRLTVL.

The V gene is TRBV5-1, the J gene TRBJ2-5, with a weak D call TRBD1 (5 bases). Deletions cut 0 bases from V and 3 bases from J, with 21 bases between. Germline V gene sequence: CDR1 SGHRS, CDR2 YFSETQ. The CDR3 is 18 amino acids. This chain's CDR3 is CASSLVLAGIQEKETQYF. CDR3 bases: TGCGCCAGCAGCTTGGTTTTAGCAGGGATACAAGAAAAAGAGACCCAGTACTTC.